A selection of T cell receptor beta chains follows, all from one sample in a study of T cells in narcolepsy. TCRdb keeps only in-frame clones here, not all; method: immunoSEQ multiplex PCR. This sample has over 30,000 clones, with under 85% found just once. The sample consisted of CD45RA- memory CD4+ T cells from PBMCs. The receptors stem from a human donor with narcolepsy. The CDR3 runs from the conserved cysteine through the conserved F or W. The D gene is left open where the match is weak. Rows may omit the clone size; those that give it use once, few, many or a size class.

TRBV9,.,.,TRBJ2-5,TGTGCCAGCAGCGTAACCGGGGCAGTAGGGGGAGAGACCCAGTACTTC,CASSVTGAVGGETQYF
TRBV29-1,.,TRBD2,TRBJ2-1,TGCAGCGGGGACCCCGGACTAGCGGGGGCCAATGAGCAGTTCTTC,CSGDPGLAGANEQFF
TRBV5-6,.,TRBD1,TRBJ2-7,TGTGCCAGCAGCTTTGGGGACAGGGAGGGCGAGCAGTACTTC,CASSFGDREGEQYF
TRBV2,.,.,TRBJ1-5,TGTGCCAGCAGTGAGGATGCCGCTTACAATCAGCCCCAGCATTTT,CASSEDAAYNQPQHF
TRBV30,.,.,TRBJ1-4,TGTGCCTGGAGCGCTACCCCCTCCCATGAAAAACTGTTTTTT,CAWSATPSHEKLFF
TRBV4-1,.,.,TRBJ2-5,TGCGCCAGCAGCCAAGAGGCAAGCGCGAGGAAGGAGACCCAGTACTTC,CASSQEASARKETQYF
TRBV10-1,.,.,TRBJ1-5,TGCGCCAGCAATCAGGGGACCTCCGTTTATAGCAATCAGCCCCAGCATTTT,CASNQGTSVYSNQPQHF
TRBV7-2,.,.,TRBJ2-1,TGTGCCAGCAGTCCGAAGGGGTGGGGGATTGATGAGCAGTTCTTC,CASSPKGWGIDEQFF
TRBV30,.,TRBD1,TRBJ2-4,TGTGCCTGGGTGGACAGGGAAGCCAAAAACATTCAGTACTTC,CAWVDREAKNIQYF
TRBV6-1,.,.,TRBJ1-6,TGTGCCAGCAGTGGAGACAGGTTCAATTCACCCCTCCACTTT,CASSGDRFNSPLHF
TRBV5-1,.,.,TRBJ2-1,TGCGCCAGCAGCTTGGCCGGTCGACCGTTCTTC,CASSLAGRPFF
TRBV18,.,.,TRBJ2-3,TGTGCCAGCTACGGGGGGCTGGGAAGCACAGATACGCAGTATTTT,CASYGGLGSTDTQYF
TRBV29-1,once,.,TRBJ1-3,TGCAGCGTTCAAAAAGGGGAAAACACCATATATTTT,CSVQKGENTIYF
TRBV6-1,.,.,TRBJ1-1,TGTGCCAGCGGGGGATTCCAGGGATACACTGAAGCTTTCTTT,CASGGFQGYTEAFF
TRBV15,.,TRBD1,TRBJ1-6,TGTGCCACCAGCTCGAGGAGGACAGGGACTAGGAATTCACCCCTCCACTTT,CATSSRRTGTRNSPLHF